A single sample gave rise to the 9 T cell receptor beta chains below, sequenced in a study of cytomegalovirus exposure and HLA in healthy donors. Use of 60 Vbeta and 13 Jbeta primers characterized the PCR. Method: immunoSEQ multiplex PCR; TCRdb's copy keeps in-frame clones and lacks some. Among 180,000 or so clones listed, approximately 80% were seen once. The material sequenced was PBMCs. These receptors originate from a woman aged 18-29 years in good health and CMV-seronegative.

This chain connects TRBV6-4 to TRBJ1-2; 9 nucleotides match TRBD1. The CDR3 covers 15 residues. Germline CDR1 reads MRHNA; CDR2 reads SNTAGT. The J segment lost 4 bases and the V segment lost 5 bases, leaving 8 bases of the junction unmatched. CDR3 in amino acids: CASSPRQGDRYGYTF. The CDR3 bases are TGTGCCAGCAGTCCACGACAGGGGGATCGCTATGGCTACACCTTC.

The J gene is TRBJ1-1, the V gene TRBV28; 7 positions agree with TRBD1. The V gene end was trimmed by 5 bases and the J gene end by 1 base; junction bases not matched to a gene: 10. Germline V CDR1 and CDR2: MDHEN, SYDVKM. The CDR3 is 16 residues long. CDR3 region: CASSGNYRGPNTEAFF. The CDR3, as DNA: TGTGCCAGCAGTGGAAATTATAGGGGGCCGAACACTGAAGCTTTCTTT.

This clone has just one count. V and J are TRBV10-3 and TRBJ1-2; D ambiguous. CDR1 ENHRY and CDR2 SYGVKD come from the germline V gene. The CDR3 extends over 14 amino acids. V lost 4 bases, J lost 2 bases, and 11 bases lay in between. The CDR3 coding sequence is TGTGCCATCAGTGGGCAACAGAGAAACTATGGCTACACCTTC. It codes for CAISGQQRNYGYTF.

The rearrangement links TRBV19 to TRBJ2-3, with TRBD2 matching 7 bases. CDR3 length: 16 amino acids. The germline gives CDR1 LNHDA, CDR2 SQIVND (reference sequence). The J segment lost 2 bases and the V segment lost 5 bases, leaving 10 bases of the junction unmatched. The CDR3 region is CASSSSRELNTDTQYF. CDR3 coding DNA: TGTGCCAGTAGTTCGTCGCGGGAGCTGAACACAGATACGCAGTATTTT.

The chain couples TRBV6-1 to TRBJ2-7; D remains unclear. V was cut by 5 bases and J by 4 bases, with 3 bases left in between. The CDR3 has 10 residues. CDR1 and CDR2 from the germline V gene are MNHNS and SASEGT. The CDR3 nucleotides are TGTGCCAGCAGTCTTTACGAGCAGTACTTC. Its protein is CASSLYEQYF.

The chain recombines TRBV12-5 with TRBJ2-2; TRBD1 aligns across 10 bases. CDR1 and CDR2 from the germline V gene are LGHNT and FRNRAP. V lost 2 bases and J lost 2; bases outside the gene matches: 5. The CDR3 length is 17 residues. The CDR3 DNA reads TGTGCTAGTGGTTTGAGCGACAGGGGGCTAAACACCGGGGAGCTGTTTTTT. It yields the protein CASGLSDRGLNTGELFF.

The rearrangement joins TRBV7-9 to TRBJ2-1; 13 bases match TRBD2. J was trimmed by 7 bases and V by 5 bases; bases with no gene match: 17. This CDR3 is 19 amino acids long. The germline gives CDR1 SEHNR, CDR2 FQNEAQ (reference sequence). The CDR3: CASSPRTSGSPQVGNEQFF. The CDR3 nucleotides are TGTGCCAGCAGCCCCCGGACTAGCGGGAGCCCCCAAGTCGGAAATGAGCAGTTCTTC.

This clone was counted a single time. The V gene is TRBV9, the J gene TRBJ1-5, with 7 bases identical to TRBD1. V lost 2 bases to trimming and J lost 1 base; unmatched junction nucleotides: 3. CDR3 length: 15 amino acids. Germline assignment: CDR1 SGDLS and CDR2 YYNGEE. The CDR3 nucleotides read TGTGCCAGCAGCGTTTCAGGGGGGAGCAATCAGCCCCAGCATTTT. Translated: CASSVSGGSNQPQHF. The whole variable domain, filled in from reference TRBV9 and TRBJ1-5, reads DSGVTQTPKHLITATGQRVTLRCSPRSGDLSVYWYQQSLDQGLQFLIQYYNGEERAKGNILERFSAQQFPDLHSELNLSSLELGDSALYFCASSVSGGSNQPQHFGDGTRLSIL.

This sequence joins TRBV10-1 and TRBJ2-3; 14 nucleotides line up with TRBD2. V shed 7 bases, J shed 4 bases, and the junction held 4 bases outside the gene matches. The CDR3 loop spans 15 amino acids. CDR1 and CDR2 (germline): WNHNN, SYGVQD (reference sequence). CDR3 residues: CASNGTSGSSDTQYF. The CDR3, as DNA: TGCGCCAGCAACGGGACTAGCGGGAGCTCAGATACGCAGTATTTT.